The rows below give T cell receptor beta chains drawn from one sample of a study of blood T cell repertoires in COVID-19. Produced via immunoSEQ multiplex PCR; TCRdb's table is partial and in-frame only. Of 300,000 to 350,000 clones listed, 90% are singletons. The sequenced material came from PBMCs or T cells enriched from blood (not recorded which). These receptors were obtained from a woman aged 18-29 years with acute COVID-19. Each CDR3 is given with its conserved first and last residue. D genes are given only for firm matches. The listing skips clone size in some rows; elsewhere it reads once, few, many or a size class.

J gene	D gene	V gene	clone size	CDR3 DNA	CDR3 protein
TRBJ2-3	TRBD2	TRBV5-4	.	TGTGCCAGCAGCTTGGGGGGGCTAGCGGGAGGCCTCACAGATACGCAGTATTTT	CASSLGGLAGGLTDTQYF
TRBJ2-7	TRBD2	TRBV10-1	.	TGCGCCAGCAGTGAGGGGCTAGCGGGGGGCTACGAGCAGTACTTC	CASSEGLAGGYEQYF
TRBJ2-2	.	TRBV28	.	TGTGCCAGCAGTTTACAGGGCGTAACCGGGGAGCTGTTTTTT	CASSLQGVTGELFF
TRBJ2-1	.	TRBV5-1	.	TGCGCCAGCAGTTTGGGGACAAGCTCCTACAATGAGCAGTTCTTC	CASSLGTSSYNEQFF
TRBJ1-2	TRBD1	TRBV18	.	TGTGCCAGCTCACCGGACATACAGGGGGCCCACACCTTC	CASSPDIQGAHTF
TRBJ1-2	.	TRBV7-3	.	TGTGCCAGCAGCGCGGACACAGGCTATGGCTACACCTTC	CASSADTGYGYTF
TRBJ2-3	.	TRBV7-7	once	TGTGCTAGCAGCCGTGTCCCGGGAGCAGATACGCAGTATTTT	CASSRVPGADTQYF
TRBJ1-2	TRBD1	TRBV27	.	TGTGCCAGCAGTCGAAACTTGGGGGACAGCGGCTACACCTTC	CASSRNLGDSGYTF
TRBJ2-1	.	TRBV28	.	TGTGCCAGCAACCTTCCCCCAGGGGAGGGGGCCTACAATGAGCAGTTCTTC	CASNLPPGEGAYNEQFF
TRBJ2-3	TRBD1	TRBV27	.	TGTGCCAGCTCAGACAGGGGGCTAGCAGATACGCAGTATTTT	CASSDRGLADTQYF
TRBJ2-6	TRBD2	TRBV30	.	TGTGCCTGGAGGGAGAGGAGCGGGAGGGTCTCTGGGGCCAACGTCCTGACTTTC	CAWRERSGRVSGANVLTF
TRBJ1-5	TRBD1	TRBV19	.	TGTGCCAGTAGTGTAAGACAGGGGGCGAAGGGTCAGCCCCAGCATTTT	CASSVRQGAKGQPQHF
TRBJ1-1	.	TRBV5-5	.	TGTGCCAGCAGCTTGAGGTTGGGCGCTAACATGAACACTGAAGCTTTCTTT	CASSLRLGANMNTEAFF
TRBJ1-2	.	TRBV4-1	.	TGCGCCAGCAGCCAAGACCAGGTACAAGGCTATGGCTACACCTTC	CASSQDQVQGYGYTF
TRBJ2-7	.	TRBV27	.	TGTGCCAGCAGTGCTACGGGAGACCTCTCCGAGCAGTACTTC	CASSATGDLSEQYF
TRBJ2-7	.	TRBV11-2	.	TGTGCCAGCAGCTTCTCTACAGGGTGGTCTAACTACGAGCAGTACTTC	CASSFSTGWSNYEQYF
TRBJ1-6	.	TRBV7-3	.	TGTGCCAGCAGCTTAACGCAACAGGGAGCACCCCTCCACTTT	CASSLTQQGAPLHF
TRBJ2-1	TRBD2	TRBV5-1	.	TGCGCCAGCAGCTTTGGGACTAGGGCCAATGAGCAGTTCTTC	CASSFGTRANEQFF
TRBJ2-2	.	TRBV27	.	TGTGCCAGCAGTTGGGGCGGGAACACCGGGGAGCTGTTTTTT	CASSWGGNTGELFF
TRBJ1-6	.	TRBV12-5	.	TGTGCTAGACCGGGGGATAATTCACCCCTCCACTTT	CARPGDNSPLHF
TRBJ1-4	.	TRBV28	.	TGTGCCAGCAGTTTATGGAGAGCAACTAATGAAAAACTGTTTTTT	CASSLWRATNEKLFF
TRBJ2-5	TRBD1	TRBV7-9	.	TGTGCCACCAGACTTCTACAGGGGATGTTGGAGACCCAGTACTTC	CATRLLQGMLETQYF